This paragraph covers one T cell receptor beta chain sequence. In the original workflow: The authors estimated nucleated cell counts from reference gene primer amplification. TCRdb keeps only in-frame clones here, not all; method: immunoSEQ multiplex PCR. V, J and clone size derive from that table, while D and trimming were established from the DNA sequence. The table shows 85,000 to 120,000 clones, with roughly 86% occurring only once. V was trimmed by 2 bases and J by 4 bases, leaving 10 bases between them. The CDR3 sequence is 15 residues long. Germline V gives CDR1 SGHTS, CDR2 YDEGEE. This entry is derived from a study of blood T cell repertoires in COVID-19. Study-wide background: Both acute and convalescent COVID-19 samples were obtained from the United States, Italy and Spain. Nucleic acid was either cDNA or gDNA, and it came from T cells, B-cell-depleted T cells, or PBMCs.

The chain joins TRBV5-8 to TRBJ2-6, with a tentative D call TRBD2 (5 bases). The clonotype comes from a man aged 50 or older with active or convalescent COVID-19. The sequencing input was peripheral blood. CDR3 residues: CASSFRTGGANVLTF. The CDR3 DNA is TGTGCCAGCAGCTTTCGGACGGGAGGGGCCAACGTCCTGACTTTC.